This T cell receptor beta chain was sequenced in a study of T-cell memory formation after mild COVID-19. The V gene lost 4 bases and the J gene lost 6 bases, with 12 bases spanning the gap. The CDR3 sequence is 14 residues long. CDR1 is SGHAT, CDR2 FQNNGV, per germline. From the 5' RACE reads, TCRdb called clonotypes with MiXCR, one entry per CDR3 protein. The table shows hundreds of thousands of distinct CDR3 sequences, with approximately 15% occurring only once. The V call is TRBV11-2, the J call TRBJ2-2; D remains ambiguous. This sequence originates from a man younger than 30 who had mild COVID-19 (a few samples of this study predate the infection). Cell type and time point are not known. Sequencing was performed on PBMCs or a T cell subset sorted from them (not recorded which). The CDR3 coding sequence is TGTGCCAGCAGCTCCCCGAGCTTTCCCGGGGAGCTGTTTTTT. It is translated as CASSSPSFPGELFF.